This T cell receptor beta chain stems from a study of cytomegalovirus exposure and HLA in healthy donors. Study-level information: A preliminary data release comprised tens of millions of unique TCRs obtained from HLA-typed donors. Study results and limitations: In an earlier analysis, in some 500 donors, most V segments appeared productive either ~87% or ~30% of the time. Researchers catalogued around 150 TCR beta chains as cytomegalovirus-associated.

This CDR3 spans 15 amino acids. The germline V gene encodes CDR1 SGHTA and CDR2 FQGTGA. V lost 0 bases to trimming and J lost 3 bases; unmatched junction nucleotides: 5. Worth noting for this clone: Its antigen remains unidentified. In the same sample, other DNA sequences code for this CDR3.

Vbeta (60) and Jbeta (13) primers were used in the PCR. Generated by immunoSEQ multiplex PCR, the TCRdb table keeps only in-frame clones and is missing some. The listing contains fewer than 150,000 clones. V is TRBV7-3 and J is TRBJ2-7; 7 positions match TRBD1. The receptor was isolated from a woman aged 60-70 years in good health and CMV-seronegative. The sequenced material came from PBMCs. The CDR3 is CASSLTPTGIYEQYF. The CDR3 nucleotides are TGTGCCAGCAGCTTAACTCCGACAGGGATCTACGAGCAGTACTTC.